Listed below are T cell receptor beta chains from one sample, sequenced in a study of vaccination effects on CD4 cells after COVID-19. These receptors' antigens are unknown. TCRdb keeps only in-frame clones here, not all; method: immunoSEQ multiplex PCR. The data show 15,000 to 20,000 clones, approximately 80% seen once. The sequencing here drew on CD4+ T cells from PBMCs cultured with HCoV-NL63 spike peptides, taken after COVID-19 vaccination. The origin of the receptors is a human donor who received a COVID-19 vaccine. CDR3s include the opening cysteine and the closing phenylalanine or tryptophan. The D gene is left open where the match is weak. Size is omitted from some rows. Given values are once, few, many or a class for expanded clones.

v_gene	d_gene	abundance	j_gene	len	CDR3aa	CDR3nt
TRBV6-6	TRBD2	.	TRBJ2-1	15	CASRPTAGASNEQFF	TGTGCCAGCAGACCTACAGCGGGAGCCTCCAATGAGCAGTTCTTC
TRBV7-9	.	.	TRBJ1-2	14	CASSTWGGNYGYTF	TGTGCCAGCAGCACCTGGGGGGGGAACTATGGCTACACCTTC
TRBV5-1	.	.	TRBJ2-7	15	CASSFNGGEGYEQYF	TGCGCCAGCAGCTTTAATGGGGGAGAGGGCTACGAGCAGTACTTC
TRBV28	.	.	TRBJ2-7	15	CASSFLGRRGYEQYF	TGTGCCAGCAGTTTTTTGGGTCGTCGGGGCTACGAGCAGTACTTC
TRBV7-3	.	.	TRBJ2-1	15	CASSLEGYSYNEQFF	TGTGCCAGCAGCTTAGAAGGTTACTCCTACAATGAGCAGTTCTTC
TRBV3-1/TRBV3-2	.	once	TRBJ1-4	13	CASSHGVNEKLFF	TGTGCCAGCAGCCACGGTGTCAATGAAAAACTGTTTTTT
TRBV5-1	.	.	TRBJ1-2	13	CASSFLGNYGYTF	TGCGCCAGCAGCTTTTTAGGCAACTATGGCTACACCTTC
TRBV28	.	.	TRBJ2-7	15	CASSSPWQSSYEQYF	TGTGCCAGCAGTTCCCCTTGGCAAAGCTCCTACGAGCAGTACTTC
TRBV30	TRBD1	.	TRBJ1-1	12	CAWGQGPSRAFF	TGTGCCTGGGGACAGGGTCCCTCGAGGGCTTTCTTT
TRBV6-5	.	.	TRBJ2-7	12	CASPQGSYEQYF	TGTGCCAGCCCTCAAGGTTCCTACGAGCAGTACTTC
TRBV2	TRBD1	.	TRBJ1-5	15	CASSVKDRVFQPQHF	TGTGCCAGCAGTGTAAAAGACAGGGTCTTCCAGCCCCAGCATTTT